These 23 T cell receptor beta chains were all obtained from the same sample, sequenced in a study of cytomegalovirus exposure and HLA in healthy donors (dated by TCRdb to the late 2010s). Libraries came from the immunoSEQ multiplex PCR assay. For the multiplex PCR, a mixture combining 60 forward primers for TCR Vbeta segments and 13 reverse primers for TCR Jbeta segments was used. TCRdb holds this immuneACCESS table with in-frame rearrangements only. Some clones are missing; in checked studies, unresolved V genes explain under half, and the rest has no known cause. The sample has around 120,000 clones on record, over 65% of them singletons. Over 5.5% of the sample rests with the top ten. The material sequenced was PBMCs. These receptors originate from a woman in her thirties or forties in good health and CMV-seronegative.

This clone has a handful of counts. J is TRBJ1-1 and V is TRBV27; TRBD1 aligns across 9 bases. V lost 6 bases to trimming and J lost 4 bases; unmatched junction nucleotides: 6. The CDR3 covers 14 residues. Germline lookup yields CDR1 MNHEY and CDR2 SMNVEV (reference sequence). CDR3 nucleotide sequence: TGTGCCAGCAGATGGACAGGGGAGGCCACTGAAGCTTTCTTT. This sequence encodes CASRWTGEATEAFF.

The genes are TRBV11-3 and TRBJ2-7, with a tentative D call TRBD2 (6 bases). V was clipped by 0 bases and J by 2 bases, with 11 bases between them. The CDR3 is 15 residues long. Germline V gene sequence: CDR1 SGHNT, CDR2 YENEEA. The CDR3 region has the DNA TGTGCCAGCAGCTTAGAGAGCGGGTTAACCTACGAGCAGTACTTC. This codes for CASSLESGLTYEQYF.

This clone was detected once. V gene TRBV28 combines with J gene TRBJ1-2; TRBD1 matches at 9 bases. CDR1 and CDR2 from the germline V gene are MDHEN and SYDVKM. This CDR3 has 15 residues. Trimming removed 5 bases from V and 2 bases from J; junction bases left unmatched: 6. CDR3 residues: CASSTGGGRNYGYTF. The CDR3 nucleotides read TGTGCCAGCAGTACAGGGGGCGGGCGGAACTATGGCTACACCTTC.

This chain connects TRBV28 to TRBJ2-7, with 7 bases identical to TRBD2. The CDR3 length is 15 residues. Unmatched junction bases numbered 9, after V lost 3 bases and J lost 4 bases. The germline V gene encodes CDR1 MDHEN and CDR2 SYDVKM. The CDR3 DNA follows: TGTGCCAGCAGTTTCGGCGGGAGTAGTCATTACGAGCAGTACTTC. This translates into CASSFGGSSHYEQYF.

This chain links TRBV7-2 with TRBJ1-2; 8 nucleotides line up with TRBD1. This CDR3 has 15 residues. CDR1 SGHTA and CDR2 FQGNSA come from the germline V gene. The V gene end was trimmed by 4 bases and the J gene end by 7 bases; junction bases not matched to a gene: 11. CDR3 in amino acids: CASSSTDRVSRGYTF. For the CDR3, the DNA is TGTGCCAGCAGCTCCACGGACAGGGTCTCGCGTGGCTACACCTTC.

CDR3 coding DNA: TGTGCCAGTCGACAGGGGGAACCCTACGAGCAGTACTTC. It specifies CASRQGEPYEQYF. The V call is TRBV28, the J call TRBJ2-5, with TRBD1 matching 9 bases. The end of the DNA is better explained by TRBJ2-7, so the J call may be wrong. Germline V lookup: CDR1 MDHEN, CDR2 SYDVKM. The CDR3 runs 13 residues.

This clone was observed a single time. The chain has TRBV4-2 and TRBJ1-2; tentative D call: TRBD1 (5 bases). CDR1 LGHNA and CDR2 YNFKEQ come from the germline V gene. Trimming pared 3 bases from V and 3 bases from J, leaving 20 bases between. There are 17 residues in the CDR3. CDR3 sequence: CASSQGWTVQVDYGYTF. The CDR3 bases are TGTGCCAGCAGCCAGGGATGGACCGTACAGGTCGACTATGGCTACACCTTC.

The rearrangement joins TRBV6-1 to TRBJ2-4, with a possible D match to TRBD1 (6 bases). This CDR3 has 14 residues. Germline V gene data show CDR1 as MNHNS and CDR2 as SASEGT. V was trimmed by 9 bases and J by 7 bases, leaving 19 bases between them. The DNA for the CDR3 is TGTGCCAGTAATGACCAGACAGGCATCAACATTCAGTACTTC. Translating it yields CASNDQTGINIQYF.

V gene TRBV7-8 combines with J gene TRBJ2-1; 10 nucleotides agree with TRBD1. V was pared by 6 bases and J by 4 bases, with 3 bases of the junction left unmatched. The germline CDR1 and CDR2 sequences are SGHVS and FQNEAQ. This CDR3 contains 14 residues. CDR3 nucleotide sequence: TGTGCCAGCAGGGGACAGGGGCAGTACAATGAGCAGTTCTTC. Translating gives CASRGQGQYNEQFF.

The rearrangement joins TRBV5-1 to TRBJ2-5; 10 nucleotides line up with TRBD1. J was trimmed by 5 bases and V by 4 bases; bases with no gene match: 8. Germline V gives CDR1 SGHRS, CDR2 YFSETQ. The CDR3 extends over 15 amino acids. CDR3 sequence: CASSGGQGPGETQYF. In DNA, the CDR3 is TGCGCCAGCAGCGGGGGACAGGGGCCGGGGGAGACCCAGTACTTC.

This clone occurred once. In DNA, the CDR3 is TGTGCCAGCAATCCAATCCTGGGGAGGATCTACTATGGCTACACCTTC. It translates to CASNPILGRIYYGYTF. J is TRBJ1-2 and V is TRBV28; the D is unclear. Germline V gene sequence: CDR1 MDHEN, CDR2 SYDVKM. V lost 7 bases and J 3 bases, leaving 21 bases between the germline ends. The CDR3 spans 16 residues.

V and J are TRBV5-6 and TRBJ2-1, with 8 bases that match TRBD2. The length of the CDR3 is 13 residues. The germline V gene has CDR1 SGHDT and CDR2 YYEEEE. J gave up 7 bases and V 4 bases, and 4 bases lay outside the gene matches. Here the CDR3 DNA reads TGTGCCAGCAGCACCGGGACTAGGAATGAGCAGTTCTTC. It translates to CASSTGTRNEQFF.

The chain recombines TRBV4-2 with TRBJ1-1, with a possible D match to TRBD1 (5 bases). Trimming pared 0 bases from V and 4 bases from J, leaving 9 bases between. Germline loops: CDR1 LGHNA, CDR2 YNFKEQ. The CDR3 runs 14 residues. In DNA form, the CDR3 reads TGTGCCAGCAGCCAAGAGGGGGGACTCACTGAAGCTTTCTTT. As protein: CASSQEGGLTEAFF.

The chain employs TRBV4-3 and TRBJ1-2, with D perhaps matching TRBD1 (6 bases). V was trimmed by 1 base and J by 7 bases, leaving 13 bases between them. Germline V gene lookup returns CDR1 LGHNA and CDR2 YSLEER. The CDR3 is made up of 14 amino acids. As DNA, the CDR3 is TGCGCCAGCAGCCAAGCACAGGGCTTGAGTGGCTACACCTTC. Its translation is CASSQAQGLSGYTF.

V usage is TRBV2 and J usage is TRBJ2-7; weak D call: TRBD2 (5 bases). CDR3 length: 14 residues. V lost 2 bases to trimming and J lost 0 bases, with 8 bases between them. The germline V gene encodes CDR1 SNHLY and CDR2 FYNNEI. CDR3 sequence: CASSETRSSYEQYF. For the CDR3, the DNA is TGTGCCAGCAGTGAAACTAGGAGCTCCTACGAGCAGTACTTC.

J is TRBJ1-1 and V is TRBV27, with D perhaps matching TRBD1 (5 bases). From germline, CDR1 is MNHEY and CDR2 SMNVEV (reference sequence). The ends were cut back, 3 bases at V and 4 bases at J, with 12 bases in the middle. The CDR3 is made up of 14 amino acids. The CDR3 nucleotides are TGTGCCAGCAGTTTTGGCCAGCAGGGCACTGAAGCTTTCTTT. It encodes CASSFGQQGTEAFF.

The chain uses TRBV28 and TRBJ2-5; 8 bases align to TRBD2. After removal of 4 bases from V and 4 bases from J, the junction contained 2 bases not matched to a gene. CDR3 length equals 13 residues. Germline CDR1 and CDR2: MDHEN and SYDVKM. CDR3 coding DNA: TGTGCCAGCAGTTCTGCGGGGGGAGAGACCCAGTACTTC. Protein sequence: CASSSAGGETQYF.

The chain couples TRBV28 to TRBJ2-4, with 7 bases aligning to TRBD2. The V gene end was trimmed by 7 bases and the J gene end by 3 bases; junction bases not matched to a gene: 15. Germline V gene sequence: CDR1 MDHEN, CDR2 SYDVKM. The CDR3 is 17 residues long. The CDR3 nucleotides read TGTGCCAGCATCCACCGGGCGGGAGTCGTTGACAAAAACATTCAGTACTTC. It encodes CASIHRAGVVDKNIQYF.

This chain joins TRBV5-4 and TRBJ2-3; 10 bases are a match to TRBD2. V trimming: 2 bases; J trimming: 1 base; junction bases outside the gene matches: 4. The CDR3 is 16 amino acids. Germline V gene data show CDR1 as SGHNT and CDR2 as YYREEE (reference sequence). This CDR3 reads CASSFQSGRGTDTQYF. The CDR3, as DNA: TGTGCCAGCAGCTTTCAGAGCGGGAGGGGCACAGATACGCAGTATTTT.

The rearrangement uses TRBV13 and TRBJ2-7, with TRBD1 matching over 10 bases. The junction had 11 bases not matched to a gene; V was cut back by 4 bases and J by 2 bases. Germline V CDR1 and CDR2: PRHDT, FYEKMQ (reference sequence). The CDR3 sequence is 17 residues long. The CDR3 is CASSWDRDRGGTYEQYF. CDR3 bases: TGTGCCAGCAGCTGGGACCGGGACAGGGGAGGGACCTACGAGCAGTACTTC.

The CDR3 DNA sequence: TGTGCCAGCAGTTACGGGACTAGCGGGAGCAAAAGCAATGAGCAGTTCTTC. Protein sequence: CASSYGTSGSKSNEQFF. The chain couples TRBV27 to TRBJ2-1; 14 bases agree with TRBD2. J gave up 6 bases and V 4 bases, and 8 bases lay outside the gene matches. Germline-derived CDR1 and CDR2 are MNHEY and SMNVEV (reference sequence). The CDR3 has 17 amino acids.

The chain uses TRBV5-1 and TRBJ2-5; no firm D call. Germline CDR1 and CDR2: SGHRS and YFSETQ. The V end lost 2 bases, the J end lost 5 bases, and 13 bases lay between the germline ends. The CDR3 has 14 residues. The chain's CDR3 is CASSFAVFAETQYF. The CDR3 coding sequence is TGCGCCAGCAGCTTTGCGGTCTTCGCGGAGACCCAGTACTTC.

V gene TRBV28 combines with J gene TRBJ1-1; D is ambiguous. The CDR3 is made up of 13 amino acids. The germline V and J ends were trimmed by 8 bases and 5 bases, with 15 bases remaining between them. The V gene's germline CDR1 is MDHEN and CDR2 SYDVKM. The CDR3 sequence: CASSLVSRTEAFF. DNA for the CDR3: TGTGCCAGCTCCCTAGTCTCGAGGACTGAAGCTTTCTTT.